This T cell receptor (beta chain) originates from a study of T cells after yellow fever vaccination. Whole-study findings and limits: Most primary-vaccination clones recurred post-booster (roughly 96% CD4, around 86% CD8).

In making TCR cDNA, 5'RACE template switching added a universal primer site and UMIs to it. In TCRdb, the 5' RACE reads were re-called with MiXCR into one record per CDR3 protein. The sample carries 500,000 to 650,000 distinct CDR3 sequences, about 12% recorded once. With V trimmed by 6 bases and J by 3 bases, 9 bases remained unmatched. The CDR3 spans 15 residues. Germline V CDR1 and CDR2: DFQATT, SNEGSKA (reference sequence). As to this clonotype: The antigen is unknown.

The specimen comprised PBMCs, sampled on the day of the yellow fever booster vaccination. The chain employs TRBV20-1 and TRBJ2-1; 9 bases fit TRBD2. The TCR originated in a young man who received the YFV17D yellow fever vaccine. The CDR3 loop is CSAPSSGSVYNEQFF. CDR3 DNA: TGCAGTGCACCAAGTAGCGGGAGCGTCTACAATGAGCAGTTCTTC.